This T cell receptor (beta chain) was profiled in a study of T cell repertoires in cytomegalovirus infection. Trimming left V 2 bases short and J 4 bases short, with 14 bases between. The germline V gene has CDR1 WSHSY and CDR2 SAAADI. The CDR3 is 15 amino acids. TCRdb used MiXCR to reprocess the reads, holding one entry per CDR3 protein. Among approximately 190,000 distinct CDR3 sequences listed, roughly 28% were seen once. The table lists this clonotype with a few counts. The clonotype was recovered from a human donor in good health (CMV status not recorded). Some clones in this sample may be carry-over from other donors' samples. The rearrangement uses TRBV10-2 and TRBJ1-1; tentatively, D is TRBD1 (5 bases). Sequencing was performed on PBMCs. The CDR3 region is CASSEQGSGFTEAFF. CDR3 in DNA: TGCGCCAGCAGTGAGCAGGGATCAGGGTTCACTGAAGCTTTCTTT.